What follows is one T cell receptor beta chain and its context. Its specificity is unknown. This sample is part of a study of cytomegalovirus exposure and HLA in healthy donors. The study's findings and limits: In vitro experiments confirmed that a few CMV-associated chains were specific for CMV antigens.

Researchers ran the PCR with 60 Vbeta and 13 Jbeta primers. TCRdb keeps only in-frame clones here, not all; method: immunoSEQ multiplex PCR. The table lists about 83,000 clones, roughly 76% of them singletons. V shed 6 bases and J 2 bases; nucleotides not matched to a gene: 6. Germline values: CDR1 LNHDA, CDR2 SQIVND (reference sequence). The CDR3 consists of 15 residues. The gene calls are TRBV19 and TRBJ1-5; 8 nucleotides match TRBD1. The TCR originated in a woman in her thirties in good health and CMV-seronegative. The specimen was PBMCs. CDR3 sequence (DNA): TGTGCCAGTAGCAGGGGGCCCCAGGGCAATCAGCCCCAGCATTTT. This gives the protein CASSRGPQGNQPQHF.